The source of this T cell receptor (beta chain) is a study of shared clonotypes between healthy human individuals (dated by TCRdb to between 2020 and 2021). Study-wide context: The cohort comprised two women and a few men aged 18 to 49 years. For each donor, CD4 naive and CD4 memory were each given three plates, CD8 naive was given two plates, and CD8 memory was given one plate. The study deeply sequenced blood TCR repertoires of 5 or 6 healthy adults to estimate repertoire size and the extent of clonotype sharing between individuals. To increase sequencing depth and limit assay-specific biases, TCR repertoire library preparation and sequencing were carried out by different laboratories using diverse techniques. Each donor's leukapheresis produced roughly between about 0.9 and 9.5 billion PBMCs.

Beyond this particular receptor, the publication reports: Naive subsets generally had larger estimated clonotype richness than memory subsets. Sampling was restricted to blood, and TCR repertoires in tissues likely differ from the TCR repertoires found in blood. Even with the large sequencing depth, rarefaction of the sorted-subset datasets indicated that sequencing was incomplete. Compared with non-shared clonotypes, clonotypes shared by all four sorted-subset donors had higher generation probabilities. Because the study included only a small number of donors, the genetic and exposure-history diversity represented was limited. Across a handful of donors, approximately 4.9% of naive CD4, 3% to 4% of naive CD8, 2% to 2.5% of memory CD4, and 0.3% to 0.45% of memory CD8 clonotypes were shared. Pairwise subsampling led to the expectation that sequencing depth would affect the degree of clonotype sharing among donors.

CDR1 and CDR2, looked up from the germline V gene, are SGHRS and YFSETQ. The CDR3, from cysteine to phenylalanine, totals 13 residues. Only the CDR3 part of the read is kept: 39 bases, read in frame from the first base. The V end loses 4 bases and the J end loses 4 bases, and a stretch of 9 bases separates them. TCR CDR3 regions were amplified from genomic DNA by multiplex PCR using the deep immunoSEQ assay. For each cell subset, the extracted genomic DNA was distributed evenly across all wells of several immunoSEQ 96-well plates, and each plate served as one replicate. For sorted subsets, around 200 ng genomic DNA, equal to tens of thousands of T cell genomes, was loaded into each replicate PCR. Purified libraries were measured with a Qubit 3.0 fluorometer, size-checked on a Bioanalyzer 2100, and measured again with the KAPA Library Quantification kit. Each immunoSEQ 96-well plate was sequenced on its own single-read 150-cycle Illumina NextSeq 550 flow cell. In the paper's pipeline: Because only junctional sequences without quality scores were contained in the immunoSEQ output, filtering matching that applied to full-length reads could not be performed. To assign V/J genes and CDR3, sequences were annotated using PyIR, a Python wrapper for IgBLAST v1.9, with IMGT germline references. Any read was removed if the V/J assignment was weak (E-value above 1e-6), the CDR3 was missing, or the read contained stop codons, out-of-frame junctions, or ambiguous translated residues. V3J clonotypes were defined as sequences sharing the same inferred V gene, J gene, and CDR3 amino acid sequence. Percentage overlap between repertoires was calculated by dividing the number of shared unique clonotypes by the size of the smaller repertoire. Repertoire richness was assessed with RTK rarefaction, the Chao1 estimator, and Recon v2.1 estimates of unobserved clonotypes. For all TCRbeta clonotypes obtained by the gDNA method from four donors, generation probabilities were computed with OLGA. TCRdb provides this immuneACCESS table in a form limited to in-frame rearrangements. Some clones are lacking; in checked studies, under half of them reflect an unresolved V gene, and why the rest are absent is not known. That table furnishes V, J and clone size, whereas the DNA furnished D and trimming. The table for this sample lists just over 2,000,000 clones; 85% to 95% of them were counted only once. 0.1% to 0.15% of the sample is held by the ten biggest clonotypes.

Only a few counts were recorded for this clone. No antigen is known for it. No much larger clonotype is one base removed from it; base qualities were not supplied. The donors were healthy, HIV-negative adults who had no recently reported acute infections or vaccinations. Every donor was a Caucasian adult living in Nashville, Tennessee, USA. Magnetic negative selection was used to enrich CD4+ T cells, after which naive cells were positively selected on CD45RA and the negative fraction became the memory subset. Blood was obtained by leukapheresis, after which PBMCs were separated by Ficoll-Histopaque density gradient centrifugation and cryopreserved in liquid nitrogen vapor phase. Purity and quantity of every magnetically sorted T cell population were checked by analytical flow cytometry. Genomic DNA was isolated from each sorted fraction and quantified by UV absorbance on a Nanodrop 2000c.

The chain is made from TRBV5-1 and TRBJ1-3, with an unclear D gene assignment. The sequence was obtained from a man between 18 and 35 years old in good health. Sequencing input: naive CD4+ T cells sorted from blood. The cell subset or site label corresponds to: CD45RA+ positively selected. The CDR3 reads as follows: CASSESGGNTIYF. The DNA is TGCGCCAGCAGCGAGTCAGGAGGAAACACCATATATTTT.